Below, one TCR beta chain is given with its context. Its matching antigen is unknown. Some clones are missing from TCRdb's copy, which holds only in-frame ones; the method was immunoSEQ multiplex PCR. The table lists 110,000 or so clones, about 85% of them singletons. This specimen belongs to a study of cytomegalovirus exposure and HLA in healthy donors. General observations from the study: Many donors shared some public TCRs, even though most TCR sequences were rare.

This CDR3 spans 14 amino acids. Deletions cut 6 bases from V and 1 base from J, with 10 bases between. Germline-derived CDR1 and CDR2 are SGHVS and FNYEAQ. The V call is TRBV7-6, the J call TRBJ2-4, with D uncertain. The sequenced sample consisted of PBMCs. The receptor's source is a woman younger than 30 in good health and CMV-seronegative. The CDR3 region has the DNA TGTGCCAGCAGTCAGGCCTACGCCAAAAACATTCAGTACTTC. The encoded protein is CASSQAYAKNIQYF.